The 5 T cell receptor beta chains presented below share a single source sample, sequenced in a study of T cells in Graves' hyperthyroidism and ophthalmopathy. RNA transcripts provided the source from which TCR beta CDR3 regions were amplified. TCR CDR3 regions were first amplified by RT-PCR with HTBI primers. From the multiplex PCR reads, TCRdb called clonotypes with MiXCR, one entry per CDR3 protein. The table lists 490,000 or so distinct CDR3 sequences, about 22% of them singletons, with around 54% in the top ten. Material for sequencing was blood. The receptors shown here come from a woman aged 65 to 85 with Graves' ophthalmopathy.

The chain is built from TRBV9 and TRBJ2-7; D gene ambiguous. The CDR3 runs to 13 residues. The V gene's germline CDR1 is SGDLS and CDR2 YYNGEE. Trimming stripped 4 bases from V and 3 bases from J, with 11 bases between. CDR3 coding DNA: TGTGCCAGCAGCTCAGGCGGTGGCTACGAGCAGTACTTC. This encodes CASSSGGGYEQYF. The full variable domain, rest sourced from reference TRBV9 and TRBJ2-7, is DSGVTQTPKHLITATGQRVTLRCSPRSGDLSVYWYQQSLDQGLQFLIQYYNGEERAKGNILERFSAQQFPDLHSELNLSSLELGDSALYFCASSSGGGYEQYFGPGTRLTVT.

The gene calls are TRBV7-2 and TRBJ1-2, with TRBD1 identical over 10 bases. CDR3 length: 15 amino acids. Germline CDR1 SGHTA, CDR2 FQGNSA. The J segment lost 8 bases and the V segment lost 0 bases, leaving 6 bases of the junction unmatched. The CDR3 loop reads CASSLAPGQGRGYTF. In nucleotides, the CDR3 is TGTGCCAGCAGCTTAGCGCCGGGACAGGGGAGAGGCTACACCTTC.

The rearrangement joins TRBV24-1 to TRBJ1-6; D remains unclear. This CDR3 comprises 13 residues. Germline V gene data show CDR1 as KGHDR and CDR2 as SFDVKD. V was shortened by 3 bases and J by 7 bases, with 6 bases between the two germline ends. CDR3 region: CATSDAGNSPLHF. The CDR3 coding sequence is TGTGCCACCAGTGATGCTGGGAATTCACCCCTCCACTTT.

This clonotype was observed a few times. This chain joins TRBV4-1 and TRBJ2-7; possibly TRBD1 or TRBD2 for D (5 bases each). CDR3 length: 18 residues. Trimming left V 1 base short and J 6 bases short, with 25 bases between. CDR1 is MGHRA, CDR2 YSYEKL, per germline. CDR3 sequence (DNA): TGCGCCAGCAGCCAAGTTCTCAGGCAGGGACCACGACCTCCCGAGCAGTACTTC. Translating gives CASSQVLRQGPRPPEQYF.

This rearrangement joins TRBV20-1 to TRBJ2-1, with D possibly being TRBD2 (5 bases). Germline assignment: CDR1 DFQATT and CDR2 SNEGSKA (reference sequence). CDR3 length: 11 residues. Trimming removed 6 bases from V and 7 bases from J, with 10 bases in between. The DNA for the CDR3 is TGCAGTGCACACCTAGCAAATGAGCAGTTCTTC. The encoded protein is CSAHLANEQFF.